The 25 T cell receptor beta chains below were found in one sample sequenced in a study of blood T cells in healthy people across ages. Combining a sample-barcoded 5' primer with a J-beta primer mix, a second PCR ran for about 6 to 12 cycles. TCRdb re-derived calls from the 5' RACE reads in MiXCR, one entry per CDR3 protein. The profile shows 800,000 or so distinct CDR3 sequences, about 25% of them singletons. This sample also belongs to another study, concerning T cells of mothers and their children.

The sequenced sample was blood. These receptors originate from a boy younger than 18 in good health.

This clonotype showed up many times. The chain carries TRBV7-9 and TRBJ1-4; D is undetermined. The CDR3 is 11 residues long. V lost 6 bases to trimming and J lost 7 bases, with 6 bases between them. Germline V CDR1 and CDR2: SEHNR, FQNEAQ (reference sequence). The CDR3 reads CASRSGEKLFF. CDR3 bases: TGTGCCAGCAGAAGCGGTGAAAAACTGTTTTTT.

Note on this clonotype: One end of the junction varies from germline; a read error may be responsible. In nucleotides, the CDR3 is TGTGCCAGCAGCTTAAAAGGAGCAGGGAGGAACTCTGAAGCTTTCTTT. Residues: CASSLKGAGRNSEAFF. J is TRBJ1-1 and V is TRBV7-9; maybe TRBD1 (5 bases). Germline V CDR1 and CDR2: SEHNR, FQNEAQ (reference sequence). This CDR3 is 16 amino acids long.

This clonotype was picked up a small number of times. V is TRBV20-1 and J is TRBJ2-7, with 11 bases fitting TRBD2. The CDR3 consists of 15 residues. CDR1 DFQATT and CDR2 SNEGSKA come from the germline V gene (reference sequence). V shed 8 bases, J shed 4 bases, and the junction held 13 bases outside the gene matches. The CDR3 bases are TGCAGTTCATGGGATAGCGGGGGGGAGGGGTACGAGCAGTACTTC. Its translation: CSSWDSGGEGYEQYF.

The rearrangement uses TRBV7-9 and TRBJ2-5; the D call may be TRBD1 or TRBD2 (5 bases each). The CDR3 spans 15 residues. V was shortened by 1 base and J by 5 bases, with 14 bases between the two germline ends. The germline gives CDR1 SEHNR, CDR2 FQNEAQ (reference sequence). The CDR3: CASSLDEGPRETQYF. Written as DNA, the CDR3 is TGTGCCAGCAGCTTAGACGAGGGGCCGAGGGAGACCCAGTACTTC.

This chain connects TRBV19 to TRBJ2-2; 12 positions match TRBD2. This CDR3 is built from 15 residues. CDR1 is LNHDA and CDR2 is SQIVND in the germline V gene (reference sequence). V was pared by 10 bases and J by 8 bases, with 11 bases of the junction left unmatched. The CDR3 loop is CATPSGRAAKGELFF. The CDR3 nucleotides are TGTGCCACCCCTAGCGGGAGGGCTGCAAAGGGGGAGCTGTTTTTT.

The chain employs TRBV27 and TRBJ2-7; no reliable D call. The CDR3 length is 10 residues. Germline CDR1 MNHEY, CDR2 SMNVEV (reference sequence). Trimming removed 8 bases at V and 11 bases at J, with 13 bases between. In DNA form, the CDR3 reads TGTGCCAGCCAGTGGGTTGGTGAGTACTTC. Its translation: CASQWVGEYF.

This clonotype has a handful of counts. The V call is TRBV28, the J call TRBJ2-5, with TRBD1 matching over 7 bases. The last part of the DNA fits TRBJ2-1 better; the J call may be wrong. The CDR3 totals 13 residues. In germline, CDR1 is MDHEN, CDR2 SYDVKM. The CDR3 is CASSPDRANEQFF. The CDR3 nucleotides are TGTGCCAGCAGCCCCGACAGGGCCAATGAGCAGTTCTTC.

This clonotype has more than one count but fewer than ten. The chain has TRBV12-3 or TRBV12-4 and TRBJ2-3; TRBD1 or TRBD2 may be the D gene (5 bases each). V was shortened by 7 bases and J by 5 bases, with 22 bases between the two germline ends. This CDR3 has 16 residues. This CDR3 is CASTVRGGRYGDTQYF. DNA of the CDR3: TGTGCCAGCACCGTAAGGGGCGGGCGGTACGGAGATACGCAGTATTTT.

This clonotype came up a few times. The junction and the germline gene differ at one end; a read error may be behind it. The V gene is TRBV6-2 or TRBV6-3, the J gene TRBJ2-7; D may be TRBD1 (5 bases). This CDR3 spans 13 amino acids. Germline V gene lookup returns CDR1 MNHEY and CDR2 SVGEGT. CDR3 loop: CASSFTTVYEQYF. The CDR3 nucleotides read TGCGCCAGCAGTTTTACGACAGTATACGAGCAGTACTTC.

V usage is TRBV4-3 and J usage is TRBJ2-4; D gene uncertain. This CDR3 comprises 17 residues. Germline CDR1 and CDR2: LGHNA and YSLEER. Trimming stripped 0 bases from V and 0 bases from J, with 12 bases between. The CDR3 bases are TGCGCCAGCAGCCAAGATGCCACCTTCATAGCCAAAAACATTCAGTACTTC. Protein sequence: CASSQDATFIAKNIQYF.

This rearrangement joins TRBV29-1 to TRBJ2-2; the D gene is possibly TRBD2 (5 bases). The length of the CDR3 is 12 residues. Looked up from germline, CDR1 is SQVTM and CDR2 is ANQGSEA. Trimming shortened V by 7 bases and J by 6 bases, and 12 bases separated the two germline ends. The CDR3 is CSASWRAGELFF. The CDR3, as DNA: TGCAGCGCGAGTTGGCGGGCCGGGGAGCTGTTTTTT.

The chain recombines TRBV29-1 with TRBJ2-3, with 8 bases lining up with TRBD1. Per the germline V gene, CDR1 is SQVTM and CDR2 is ANQGSEA. Unmatched junction bases numbered 2, after V lost 6 bases and J lost 6 bases. The CDR3 is 11 residues long. DNA of the CDR3: TGCAGCGTGAGACAGGGGGATACGCAGTATTTT. Amino acid sequence: CSVRQGDTQYF.

The rearrangement joins TRBV6-5 to TRBJ1-4, with 7 nucleotides matching TRBD1. Germline CDR1 MNHEY, CDR2 SVGAGI. The CDR3 totals 15 residues. V lost 6 bases to trimming and J lost 5 bases; unmatched junction nucleotides: 9. The chain's CDR3 is CASRTGTAKNEKLFF. CDR3 coding DNA: TGTGCCAGCAGAACCGGGACAGCTAAAAATGAAAAACTGTTTTTT.

This clonotype showed up just a few times. The rearrangement uses TRBV28 and TRBJ1-4; D remains unclear. In germline, CDR1 is MDHEN, CDR2 SYDVKM. V was shortened by 5 bases and J by 1 base, with 8 bases between the two germline ends. The CDR3 extends over 14 amino acids. CDR3 residues: CASSISGTNEKLFF. The CDR3 DNA reads TGTGCCAGCAGTATCAGCGGAACTAATGAAAAACTGTTTTTT.

The chain combines TRBV20-1 with TRBJ1-2, with D unresolved. CDR1 and CDR2 (germline): DFQATT, SNEGSKA (reference sequence). Trimming left V 0 bases short and J 7 bases short, with 15 bases between. This CDR3 spans 14 amino acids. CDR3 nucleotide sequence: TGCAGTGCTAGAGATTCGGCAGTTAGTGGTGGCTACACCTTC. Encoded protein: CSARDSAVSGGYTF.

The genes are TRBV7-2 and TRBJ2-3, with 10 nucleotides matching TRBD2. The CDR3 contains 17 residues. Trimming took 3 bases from V and 7 from J; bases not matched to a gene: 13. Germline V gene data show CDR1 as SGHTA and CDR2 as FQGNSA. CDR3 sequence: CASSFGLADPIWHTQYF. In DNA form, the CDR3 reads TGTGCCAGCAGCTTCGGACTAGCGGACCCAATTTGGCATACGCAGTATTTT. Together with reference TRBV7-2 and TRBJ2-3, the CDR3 gives the full variable domain: GAGVSQSPSNKVTEKGKDVELRCDPISGHTALYWYRQSLGQGLEFLIYFQGNSAPDKSGLPSDRFSAERTGGSVSTLTIQRTQQEDSAVYLCASSFGLADPIWHTQYFGPGTRLTVL.

This clonotype was detected a few times. This rearrangement joins TRBV27 to TRBJ1-3; TRBD1 agrees at 7 bases. This CDR3 spans 12 amino acids. With 8 bases clipped from V and 2 bases from J, the junction kept 0 bases outside the gene matches. Germline assignment: CDR1 MNHEY and CDR2 SMNVEV (reference sequence). CDR3 region: CASQGAGNTIYF. The CDR3, as DNA: TGTGCCAGCCAGGGGGCTGGAAACACCATATATTTT.

V is TRBV25-1 and J is TRBJ2-3; a possible D gene is TRBD2 (6 bases). The V end was cut by 6 bases, the J end by 9 bases, with 16 bases between. The CDR3 loop spans 13 amino acids. CDR1 and CDR2 (germline): MGHDK, SYGVNS. CDR3 region: CASSQGTLRTQYF. CDR3 nucleotides: TGTGCCAGCAGCCAAGGGACTCTGAGAACGCAGTATTTT.

The J gene is TRBJ2-7, the V gene TRBV7-2; D is tentatively TRBD1 or TRBD2 (6 bases each). Germline values: CDR1 SGHTA, CDR2 FQGNSA. CDR3 length: 14 amino acids. Trimming cost V 6 bases and J 3 bases, with 15 bases left between them. CDR3 bases: TGTGCCAGCAGTTACCGAGGGGGGCACTACGAGCAGTACTTC. As protein: CASSYRGGHYEQYF.

The gene calls are TRBV20-1 and TRBJ2-5; D is uncertain. The end of the DNA aligns better with TRBJ2-7, so the J call may be wrong. The CDR3 contains 15 residues. CDR1 is DFQATT, CDR2 SNEGSKA, per germline (reference sequence). The CDR3 region is CSARDFYNTAYEQYF. Here the CDR3 DNA reads TGCAGTGCTAGAGATTTTTACAACACAGCCTACGAGCAGTACTTC.

The chain is built from TRBV29-1 and TRBJ2-7, with D maybe TRBD1 (5 bases). The CDR3 runs 13 residues. The V gene lost 3 bases and the J gene lost 2 bases, with 11 bases spanning the gap. CDR1 and CDR2 (germline): SQVTM, ANQGSEA. The CDR3 region has the DNA TGCAGCGTTGAGTCCAGGGTAACCTACGAGCAGTACTTC. It specifies CSVESRVTYEQYF.

V gene TRBV29-1 combines with J gene TRBJ2-5; 10 bases align to TRBD2. The V gene's germline CDR1 is SQVTM and CDR2 ANQGSEA. This CDR3 has 12 amino acids. The J segment lost 5 bases and the V segment lost 6 bases, leaving 3 bases of the junction unmatched. The CDR3 nucleotides read TGCAGCGTAGCGGGGGGGCATGAGACCCAGTACTTC. It is translated as CSVAGGHETQYF. Together with reference TRBV29-1 and TRBJ2-5, the CDR3 gives the full variable domain: SAVISQKPSRDICQRGTSLTIQCQVDSQVTMMFWYRQQPGQSLTLIATANQGSEATYESGFVIDKFPISRPNLTFSTLTVSNMSPEDSSIYLCSVAGGHETQYFGPGTRLLVL.

The table lists this clonotype with a few counts. V usage is TRBV20-1 and J usage is TRBJ2-5, with TRBD1 identical over 8 bases. The J call is uncertain, as TRBJ2-7 better fits the DNA end. The germline CDR1 and CDR2 sequences are DFQATT and SNEGSKA (reference sequence). CDR3 length: 15 amino acids. The CDR3 loop is CSARVEDRESYEQYF. The CDR3 DNA follows: TGCAGTGCTAGAGTTGAGGACAGGGAGTCCTACGAGCAGTACTTC.

The rearrangement links TRBV12-3 or TRBV12-4 to TRBJ2-5; D perhaps matches TRBD2 (5 bases). CDR3 length equals 15 residues. Trimming took off 2 bases at V and 1 base at J, with 11 bases between the two ends. CDR3 protein: CASSLPAVLQETQYF. In nucleotides, the CDR3 is TGTGCCAGCAGTTTACCAGCGGTACTCCAAGAGACCCAGTACTTC.

The sample holds a few counts of this clonotype. CDR3 in amino acids: CASSLGRGEETQYF. As DNA, the CDR3 is TGTGCCAGCAGCTTGGGCAGGGGGGAGGAGACCCAGTACTTC. This chain links TRBV7-6 with TRBJ2-5; TRBD1 might be the D (7 bases). Trimming pared 3 bases from V and 5 bases from J, leaving 13 bases between. Germline lookup yields CDR1 SGHVS and CDR2 FNYEAQ. The CDR3 spans 14 residues.